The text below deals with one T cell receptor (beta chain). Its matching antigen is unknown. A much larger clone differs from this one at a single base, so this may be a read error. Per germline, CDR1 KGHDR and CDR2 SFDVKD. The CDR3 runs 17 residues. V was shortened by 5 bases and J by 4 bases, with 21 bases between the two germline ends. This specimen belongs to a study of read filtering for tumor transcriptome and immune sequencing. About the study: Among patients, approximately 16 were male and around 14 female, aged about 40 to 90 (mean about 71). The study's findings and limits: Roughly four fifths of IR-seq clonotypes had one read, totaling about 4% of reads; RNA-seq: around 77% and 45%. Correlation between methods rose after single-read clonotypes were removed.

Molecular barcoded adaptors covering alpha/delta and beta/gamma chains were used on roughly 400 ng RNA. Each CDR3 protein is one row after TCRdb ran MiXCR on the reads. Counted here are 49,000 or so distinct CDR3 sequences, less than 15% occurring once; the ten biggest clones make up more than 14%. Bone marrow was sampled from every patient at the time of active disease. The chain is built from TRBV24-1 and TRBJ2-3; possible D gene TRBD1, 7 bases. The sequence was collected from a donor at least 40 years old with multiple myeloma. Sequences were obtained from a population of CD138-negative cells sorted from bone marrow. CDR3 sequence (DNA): TGTGCCACCAGTGTTACACCCGACAGGGCTAGCGCAGATACGCAGTATTTT. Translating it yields CATSVTPDRASADTQYF.